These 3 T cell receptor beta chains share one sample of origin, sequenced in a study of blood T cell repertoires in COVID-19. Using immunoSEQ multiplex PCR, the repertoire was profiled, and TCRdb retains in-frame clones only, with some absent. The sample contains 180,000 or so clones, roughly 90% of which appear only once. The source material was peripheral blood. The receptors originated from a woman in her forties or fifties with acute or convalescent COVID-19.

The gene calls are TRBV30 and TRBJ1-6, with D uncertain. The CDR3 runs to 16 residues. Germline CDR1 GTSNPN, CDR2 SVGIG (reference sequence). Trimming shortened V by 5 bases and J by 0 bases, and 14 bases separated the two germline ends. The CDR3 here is CAWDGMGSSYNSPLHF. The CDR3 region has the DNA TGTGCCTGGGACGGAATGGGGAGCTCCTATAATTCACCCCTCCACTTT.

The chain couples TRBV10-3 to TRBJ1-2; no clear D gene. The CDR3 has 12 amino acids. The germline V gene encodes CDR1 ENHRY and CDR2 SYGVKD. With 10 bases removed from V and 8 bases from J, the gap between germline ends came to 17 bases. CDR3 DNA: TGTGCCACCCAGACACAGACGCTCGGCTACACCTTC. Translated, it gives CATQTQTLGYTF.

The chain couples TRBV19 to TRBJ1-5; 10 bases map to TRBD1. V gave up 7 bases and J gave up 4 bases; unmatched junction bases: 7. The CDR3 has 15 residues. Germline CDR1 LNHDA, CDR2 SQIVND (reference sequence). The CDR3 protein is CASMTRTGGNQPQHF. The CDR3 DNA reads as TGTGCCAGTATGACCCGGACAGGGGGAAATCAGCCCCAGCATTTT. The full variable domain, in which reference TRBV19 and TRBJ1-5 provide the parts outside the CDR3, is DGGITQSPKYLFRKEGQNVTLSCEQNLNHDAMYWYRQDPGQGLRLIYYSQIVNDFQKGDIAEGYSVSREKKESFPLTVTSAQKNPTAFYLCASMTRTGGNQPQHFGDGTRLSIL.